The clone carrying this T cell receptor beta chain showed up just once. TCRdb independently ran MiXCR on the RT-PCR reads; one entry per CDR3 protein. The sample lists 10,000 to 15,000 distinct CDR3 sequences, almost 25% occurring once. The data stem from a study of patients and donors after allogeneic stem cell transplantation. V shed 4 bases and J 7 bases; nucleotides not matched to a gene: 3. The CDR3 sequence is 15 residues long. The germline gives CDR1 LGHNA, CDR2 YNFKEQ. This TCR was recovered from a human donor who was either an allogeneic HSCT recipient or a stem cell or donor lymphocyte infusion donor (not recorded which). It is not recorded whose cells these are; they may come from a transplant donor. The material sequenced was blood, either unsorted or a sorted T cell fraction (not recorded which). The chain employs TRBV4-2 and TRBJ2-1; TRBD2 aligns across 14 bases. CDR3 in DNA: TGTGCCAGCAGCCCGACTAGCGGGAGGGGTAATGAGCAGTTCTTC. Its protein is CASSPTSGRGNEQFF.